Shown below are 12 T cell receptor beta chains from a single sample sequenced in a study of blood T cell repertoires in COVID-19. Generated by immunoSEQ multiplex PCR, the TCRdb table keeps only in-frame clones and is missing some. Found here are more than 90,000 clones, approximately 86% of them singletons; the top ten hold approximately 4%. Sequencing was performed on peripheral blood. These TCRs come from a man aged 40-55 years with acute or convalescent COVID-19.

This rearrangement joins TRBV19 to TRBJ1-5; TRBD1 matches 9 bases. The J segment lost 6 bases and the V segment lost 6 bases, leaving 3 bases of the junction unmatched. This CDR3 has 13 residues. Looked up from germline, CDR1 is LNHDA and CDR2 is SQIVND (reference sequence). The CDR3 region is CASRTGGVQPQHF. The DNA for the CDR3 is TGTGCCAGTAGGACAGGGGGAGTTCAGCCCCAGCATTTT.

The chain uses TRBV2 and TRBJ1-2; no definite D call. Germline V lookup: CDR1 SNHLY, CDR2 FYNNEI. The V end was cut by 10 bases, the J end by 7 bases, with 10 bases between. The CDR3 is made up of 10 amino acids. This chain's CDR3 is CATQESGYTF. CDR3 DNA: TGTGCCACCCAAGAGAGTGGCTACACCTTC. The whole variable domain, remainder taken from reference TRBV2 and TRBJ1-2, is EPEVTQTPSHQVTQMGQEVILRCVPISNHLYFYWYRQILGQKVEFLVSFYNNEISEKSEIFDDQFSVERPDGSNFTLKIRSTKLEDSAMYFCATQESGYTFGSGTRLTVV.

This chain joins TRBV14 and TRBJ1-2; TRBD1 is a possible D gene (6 bases). V was shortened by 6 bases and J by 4 bases, with 12 bases between the two germline ends. The CDR3 spans 13 residues. Germline V gene lookup returns CDR1 SGHDN and CDR2 FVKESK. CDR3 DNA sequence: TGTGCCAGCAGGTCGGACAGCTTCTATGGCTACACCTTC. Encoded protein: CASRSDSFYGYTF.

The rearrangement links TRBV5-8 to TRBJ2-2; the D is unclear. The CDR3 loop spans 14 amino acids. Trimming removed 2 bases at V and 2 bases at J, with 7 bases between. Looked up from germline, CDR1 is SGHTS and CDR2 is YDEGEE. The CDR3 DNA reads TGTGCCAGCAGCTTTCAGCGAAACACCGGGGAGCTGTTTTTT. It codes for CASSFQRNTGELFF.

In the case of this clone: Different DNA sequences within this sample yield the same CDR3. The V gene is TRBV3-1 (or the pseudogene TRBV3-2), the J gene TRBJ2-2; D gene uncertain. CDR1 and CDR2 from the germline V gene are LGHDT and YNNKEL (reference sequence). The CDR3 sequence is 15 residues long. Trimming removed 6 bases at V and 4 bases at J, with 15 bases between. CDR3 DNA sequence: TGTGCCAGCAGTCCCCCCCGAACTTTCACCGGGGAGCTGTTTTTT. It encodes CASSPPRTFTGELFF.

This clone occurred once. V is TRBV6-6 and J is TRBJ2-3, with 10 bases identical to TRBD2. The CDR3 totals 15 residues. J was trimmed by 2 bases and V by 5 bases; bases with no gene match: 4. CDR1 MNHNY and CDR2 SVGAGI come from the germline V gene (reference sequence). The CDR3 DNA is TGTGCCAGCAGTCATACTAGCGGGAACACAGATACGCAGTATTTT. Translating it yields CASSHTSGNTDTQYF.

V usage is TRBV3-1 (or the pseudogene TRBV3-2) and J usage is TRBJ1-1; D ambiguous. CDR3 length: 15 amino acids. Trimming cost V 7 bases and J 1 base, with 16 bases left between them. Germline CDR1 is LGHDT and CDR2 is YNNKEL (reference sequence). The CDR3 sequence: CASTSRWASNTEAFF. As DNA, the CDR3 is TGTGCCAGCACCTCCCGATGGGCGTCGAACACTGAAGCTTTCTTT.

The chain is built from TRBV6-2 or TRBV6-3 and TRBJ1-2; D is possibly TRBD1 (6 bases). This CDR3 is 13 amino acids long. CDR1 MNHEY and CDR2 SVGEGT come from the germline V gene. Trimming cost V 5 bases and J 4 bases, with 11 bases left between them. CDR3 protein: CASSHWTAYGYTF. The DNA of the CDR3 is TGTGCCAGCAGTCACTGGACAGCCTATGGCTACACCTTC.

J is TRBJ2-7 and V is TRBV12-3 or TRBV12-4; D might be TRBD1 (6 bases). V lost 6 bases to trimming and J lost 4 bases, with 7 bases between them. The CDR3 runs to 11 residues. The CDR3 sequence: CASSQGYEQYF. The DNA for the CDR3 is TGTGCCAGCAGCCAGGGGTACGAGCAGTACTTC.

The chain carries TRBV12-3 or TRBV12-4 and TRBJ1-2, with a tentative D call TRBD1 (5 bases). The CDR3 spans 11 residues. The V end lost 8 bases, the J end lost 4 bases, and 8 bases lay between the germline ends. This CDR3 is CASLTVYGYTF. CDR3 sequence (DNA): TGTGCCAGCCTGACAGTCTATGGCTACACCTTC.

The V gene is TRBV6-5, the J gene TRBJ1-2; tentatively, D is TRBD1 (6 bases). The CDR3 spans 13 residues. Germline V lookup: CDR1 MNHEY, CDR2 SVGAGI. V was shortened by 5 bases and J by 8 bases, with 15 bases between the two germline ends. For the CDR3, the DNA is TGTGCCAGCAGTCCCCTGGGGGCGTGGGGCTACACCTTC. Its protein is CASSPLGAWGYTF.

For the CDR3, the DNA is TGTGCCAGCAGCCTACCCTTAGCGGGAGATCGAGATACGCAGTATTTT. This translates into CASSLPLAGDRDTQYF. The chain links TRBV5-4 to TRBJ2-3; TRBD2 matches at 9 bases. This CDR3 contains 16 residues. Germline-derived CDR1 and CDR2 are SGHNT and YYREEE (reference sequence). J was trimmed by 5 bases and V by 4 bases; bases with no gene match: 11.